This TCR beta chain was captured by sequencing in a study of cytomegalovirus exposure and HLA in healthy donors. Overall study results and limits: The study reported that TCR beta sequences accurately predicted HLA-A and HLA-B alleles in most subjects. A later analysis linked some 18,000 TCR beta sequences to HLA alleles at 0.05 false discovery rate.

The germline gives CDR1 MNHNS, CDR2 SASEGT. CDR3 length equals 14 residues. V dropped 6 bases and J dropped 0 bases, with 10 bases sitting between them. Vbeta (60) and Jbeta (13) primers were used in the PCR. Sequencing was performed with immunoSEQ multiplex PCR; in TCRdb, only in-frame clones are kept and a portion is missing. The sample lists some 150,000 clones, approximately 79% occurring once. Of note for this clone: No antigen is known for it.

This clonotype originated in a man aged 35 to 55 in good health and CMV-seronegative. Material for sequencing was PBMCs. The chain recombines TRBV6-1 with TRBJ2-3; D ambiguous. The chain's CDR3 is CASSLTSSTDTQYF. As DNA, the CDR3 is TGTGCCAGCAGCCTGACATCTAGCACAGATACGCAGTATTTT.